This record covers a single T cell receptor (beta chain). The data were obtained in a study of blood T cell repertoires in COVID-19. V shed 3 bases and J 8 bases; nucleotides not matched to a gene: 4. Germline lookup yields CDR1 MDHEN and CDR2 SYDVKM. CDR3 length: 14 residues. Sequenced by immunoSEQ multiplex PCR; TCRdb stores in-frame clones only, minus some. The sample comprises 150,000 or so clones, 80% to 85% of which are singletons, and 4% rests with the top ten. This TCR was recovered from a woman aged 55-70 years with acute or convalescent COVID-19. The chain uses TRBV28 and TRBJ2-1; TRBD2 agrees at 10 bases. The sequenced sample consisted of peripheral blood. The DNA of the CDR3 is TGTGCCAGCAGTTTCCGACTAGCGGGCTATGAGCAGTTCTTC. It encodes CASSFRLAGYEQFF.